This T cell receptor beta chain was recovered during a study of cytomegalovirus exposure and HLA in healthy donors (dated by TCRdb to 2017 to 2019). Background for the entire study: According to a later analysis, one platform produced both the roughly 130 validation repertoires and the 666 repertoires of the first cohort. The study combined high-throughput TCR immunosequencing, statistical association of individual TCRs with disease status, and machine learning to predict cytomegalovirus infection status. In addition to the first cohort of approximately 670 subjects, a separate validation cohort of 120 different subjects was used. The aim of the study was to test whether cataloging public T cell receptors could identify signatures of past pathogen exposure. Study-level results and caveats: While some public TCRs were present in many individuals, most TCR sequences turned up only very rarely across donors. The study listed 150 to 200 TCR beta chains as associated with cytomegalovirus. The validation cohort had no HLA typing available for a later analysis, so co-occurrence within that cohort was assessed over all 130 or so repertoires. The classifier was reported to diagnose cytomegalovirus status with high specificity and sensitivity in both the original and validation cohorts. In vitro tests confirmed that three of the cytomegalovirus-associated TCR beta chains recognize cytomegalovirus antigens. In a later analysis, TCRs clustered in the first cohort were found to also tend to co-occur in the roughly 120 validation repertoires, with about 93% of cluster scores above 0. According to the authors, the approach could potentially be generalized to other disease states and immunological phenotypes.

The protocol used for the library was the immunoSEQ multiplex PCR assay. As for the original processing: A statistical classification framework was built to diagnose cytomegalovirus status from the catalog of TCR beta chain sequences. The table was pulled from immuneACCESS by TCRdb, which kept in-frame rearrangements only. Such tables lose some clones; where checked, under half of the loss comes from unresolved V genes, and the rest has no known cause. That table supplies the V and J calls and clone size; D and trimming were determined from the DNA. This sample has some 250,000 clones in its table, and almost 90% of those were observed once. Clones ranked in the top ten supply less than 0.4% of the sample. The CDR3 starts with the cysteine, ends with the phenylalanine, and has 17 residues. CDR3 DNA is the only sequence kept; it has 51 bases, read in frame from the first base. From the germline V gene, CDR1 is SNHLY and CDR2 is FYNNEI. V is pruned by 7 bases and J by 0 bases, leaving 12 bases of the junction without a gene match.

Separate from the approximately 670-subject first cohort, the validation cohort of more than 90 subjects was the group to which the donors belonged. Remarks on this clone: Its antigen remains undetermined. No qualities accompany the bases; no much larger clone lies one base away.

Here the chain combines TRBV2 and TRBJ2-3, with TRBD2 matching 8 junction bases. Sequenced: PBMCs. The sequence derives from a woman aged 18 to 35 in good health and CMV-seronegative. The CDR3 amino acid sequence is: CASKSDGGAVSTDTQYF. The nucleotide sequence is TGTGCCAGCAAATCTGACGGGGGGGCTGTTAGCACAGATACGCAGTATTTT.